This T cell receptor (beta chain) was observed in a study of beta chain features in type 1 diabetes. Study-wide background: When patients were set against healthy donors, age, gender and cell yields were similar.

Study-level points and caveats: Patients showed naive, central memory and Treg TCRB repertoires that appeared more similar than those of healthy donors. Whether TCRB rearrangement is influenced by HLA type went unresolved here. In every one of the four CD4+ subsets, TCRB CDR3s were moderately but significantly shorter in Type 1 diabetes patients.

The investigators reverse transcribed all of the isolated RNA, so they sequenced expressed TCRB transcripts. The protocol was immunoSEQ multiplex PCR, while the TCRdb copy is restricted to in-frame clones and leaves out a portion. The repertoire holds around 280,000 clones, with over 12% as singletons. V shed 4 bases, J shed 7 bases, and the junction held 7 bases outside the gene matches. Per germline, CDR1 LGHNA and CDR2 YNFKEQ. There are 15 residues in the CDR3. Details on this clone: The target antigen is unknown.

This TCR derives from a man aged 18 to 29 with type 1 diabetes. The chain joins TRBV4-2 to TRBJ2-1, with TRBD2 identical over 10 bases. The sequencing input was naive CD4+ T cells from blood. The CDR3 DNA follows: TGTGCCAGCAGCCCCGAACTAGCGGGGTATAATGAGCAGTTCTTC. This translates into CASSPELAGYNEQFF.